Sequencing of this T cell receptor beta chain was carried out in a study of brain T cells in children with intractable seizures (dated by TCRdb to the early 2020s). About the full investigation: As a first screen for immune gene transcripts, resected brain tissue from 40 to 60 pediatric epilepsy surgery cases was run on a NanoString immunology panel. Of the approximately twelve selected surgery cases, pre-surgery blood was also sequenced for eight, so four had brain tissue only.

The sample's time point label is to be understood as: resected brain tissue, or blood drawn just prior to surgery. The surgery cases that showed the highest brain T cell transcript signatures were chosen for TCR beta chain sequencing of brain tissue, and of blood when it was available. Before surgery, the patients had been given at least one anti-epileptic drug. The TCR-sequenced patients were children whose drug-resistant epilepsy was caused by tuberous sclerosis complex, focal cortical dysplasia, Rasmussen encephalitis or hemimegalencephaly. Blood samples were drawn just before the epilepsy surgery. The Monarch genomic DNA purification kit was used to extract bulk genomic DNA from unsorted brain tissue and whole blood. Of note for this clone: Its specific antigen is unknown. Per-base quality was not reported, and no clone a single base away is much larger than it.

The immunoSEQ assay was applied to genomic DNA to generate the TCR beta chain sequences. Regarding the original processing steps: Any CDR3 sequence that did not begin with the conserved framework cysteine at position 104 was removed by hand. To get clonality, the normalized Shannon's Diversity Index was subtracted from one, giving values from 0 (maximal diversity) to 1 (oligoclonal). Chi-squared comparison-of-proportions tests assessed whether the same CDR3 differed in frequency between samples, such as brain versus blood. Public clonotypes were identified through searches of immuneACCESS, and similarity to known antiviral clonotypes was evaluated with the VDJdb browser. Here the immuneACCESS table is served through TCRdb, limited to in-frame sequences with V and J called. Missing clones are a known gap in these copies; in checked studies unresolved V genes cover under half, and the rest lacks a known reason. D and trimming come from the DNA, and the V and J calls and clone size come from that table. Present in this sample are 110,000 or so clones, 90% to 95% of which were seen just once. The top ten clonotypes cover about 3.8% of the sample.

Findings and caveats that apply to the study as a whole: Because pre- and post-surgery blood were sequenced to different depths, clones absent from the pre-surgery sample may reflect undersampling. Viral specificity was inferred only from CDR3 sequence similarity, and patients' HCMV serostatus was unknown.

The germline V gene sets CDR1 to SGHTA and CDR2 to FQGNSA. The CDR3 runs 17 residues from the cysteine to the phenylalanine. The read is trimmed to its CDR3 DNA, 51 bases read in frame from base 1. V trim: 0 bases; J trim: 2 bases; unmatched bases: 7. The chain joins TRBV7-2 to TRBJ2-7; 10 central nucleotides agree with TRBD2. The sample consisted of peripheral blood, taken at surgery. The receptor was isolated from a boy younger than two with hemimegalencephaly and intractable seizures. The CDR3 protein: CASSLASSGSIPYEQYF. The sequenced DNA is TGTGCCAGCAGCTTAGCCTCTAGCGGGAGTATCCCCTACGAGCAGTACTTC.